This T cell receptor beta chain comes out of a study of cytomegalovirus exposure and HLA in healthy donors. About the study: One earlier analysis, a look at roughly 180 million T cells, found 100 million to 130 million unique TCR beta sequences. Whole-study results and caveats: V- and J-gene trimming in TCR beta was tied to a missense DCLRE1C variant by an analysis performed later. Within an earlier analysis, most TCR beta V segments proved productive either about 87% or about 30% of the time. Sequencing depth roughly uniform across donors was assumed in presence/absence analyses.

Primers for the PCR totalled 60 Vbeta and 13 Jbeta. Generated by immunoSEQ multiplex PCR, the TCRdb table keeps only in-frame clones and is missing some. The table records about 140,000 clones, roughly 85% of them present only once. Germline lookup yields CDR1 LNHDA and CDR2 SQIVND (reference sequence). The CDR3 covers 16 residues. The V and J ends lost 1 base and 0 bases, in that order; junction bases with no gene match: 2. As regards this clone: Antigen specificity is unknown.

The rearrangement uses TRBV19 and TRBJ2-7, with 11 bases fitting TRBD1. The sequenced material came from PBMCs. This clonotype originated in a woman aged 25 to 39 in good health and CMV-seronegative. CDR3 in amino acids: CASSIGGTGGSYEQYF. The CDR3 region has the DNA TGTGCCAGTAGTATAGGAGGGACAGGGGGCTCCTACGAGCAGTACTTC. Based on the CDR3 plus reference TRBV19 and TRBJ2-7, the full variable domain is DGGITQSPKYLFRKEGQNVTLSCEQNLNHDAMYWYRQDPGQGLRLIYYSQIVNDFQKGDIAEGYSVSREKKESFPLTVTSAQKNPTAFYLCASSIGGTGGSYEQYFGPGTRLTVT.